This T cell receptor (beta chain) was identified during a study of blood T cells in healthy people across ages. Study-wide results and limits: Total diversity from one million sequenced T cells was likely underestimated. Per million T cells, TCR beta diversity dropped about linearly as age rose.

Notes on this clonotype: As yet, its antigen is unknown.

In terms of origin and age, donors were healthy Caucasian individuals from Russia aged about 6 to 90. Combining a sample-barcoded 5' primer with a J-beta primer mix, a second PCR ran for roughly 6 to 12 cycles. TCRdb reanalysed the 5' RACE reads using MiXCR and keeps one entry per CDR3 protein. Found here are 1.5 million to 1.8 million distinct CDR3 sequences, under 55% of them singletons; the top ten hold around 4%. Trimming pared 4 bases from V and 7 bases from J, leaving 16 bases between. Germline values: CDR1 SGDLS, CDR2 YYNGEE. The CDR3 runs 14 residues. This chain connects TRBV9 to TRBJ2-3; no firm D call. Material: blood. The clonotype was recovered from a woman aged 18-35 years in good health. The CDR3 spells CASSPRGLVYTQYF. The DNA of the CDR3 is TGTGCCAGCAGCCCCCGAGGCCTCGTTTATACGCAGTATTTT.